This T cell receptor (beta chain) is from a study of blood T cell repertoires in COVID-19. The repertoire was sequenced with immunoSEQ multiplex PCR; TCRdb's copy has only in-frame clones and lacks some. There are roughly 150,000 clones in the sample; approximately 79% occur only once, and 15% to 20% lies in the top ten. In its sample, this clone was seen a few times. The participants were between roughly 18 and 100 years old and came from roughly 25 US areas. The CDR3 is 15 residues long. After removal of 8 bases from V and 7 bases from J, the junction contained 14 bases not matched to a gene. The germline V gene has CDR1 MDHEN and CDR2 SYDVKM.

This receptor was obtained from a woman in her 70s in a cohort exposed to, infected with or recovered from COVID-19 (not recorded which). Material: PBMCs or T cells enriched from blood (not recorded which). The chain uses TRBV28 and TRBJ2-1; 7 bases map to TRBD1. The CDR3 reads CASGALTGSENEQFF. CDR3 nucleotide sequence: TGTGCCAGCGGGGCCCTGACAGGGTCGGAGAATGAGCAGTTCTTC.